The following is a T cell receptor (beta chain) sequence with its context. Its antigen is as yet unknown. Peripheral blood, around 10 milliliters per donor, was collected. Primers used in a second PCR of about 7 to 12 cycles were a sample-barcoded 5' primer and a J-beta primer mix. TCRdb reprocessed the 5' RACE reads with MiXCR, giving one entry per CDR3 protein. The top ten hold around 8% of the sample, which has roughly 1,500,000 distinct CDR3 sequences, approximately 42% seen once. This entry belongs to a study of blood T cells in healthy people across ages. Study observations and caveats: In older individuals, TCR beta diversity per million T cells was lower, falling roughly linearly with age. Nothing was known about donor CMV status, and this possibly confounded expanded clonotype changes.

Germline lookup yields CDR1 MNHEY and CDR2 SVGAGI. This CDR3 spans 13 amino acids. V and J are TRBV6-5 and TRBJ1-1, with D perhaps matching TRBD1 (5 bases). The sequencing sample was made of blood. The clonotype comes from a woman between 18 and 29 years old in good health. DNA of the CDR3: TGTGCTAGCCGGGGGGTCAAAGGCACTGAAGCTTTCTTT. Protein: CASRGVKGTEAFF.